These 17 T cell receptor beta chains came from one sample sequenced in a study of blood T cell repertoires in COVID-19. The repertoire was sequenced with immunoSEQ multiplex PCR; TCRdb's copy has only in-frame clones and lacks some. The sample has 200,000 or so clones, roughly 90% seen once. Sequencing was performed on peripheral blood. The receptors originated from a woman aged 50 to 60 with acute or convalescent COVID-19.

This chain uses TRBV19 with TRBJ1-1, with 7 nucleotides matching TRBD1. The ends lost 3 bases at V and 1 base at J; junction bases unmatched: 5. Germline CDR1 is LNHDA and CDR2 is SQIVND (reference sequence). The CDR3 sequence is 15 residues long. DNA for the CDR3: TGTGCCAGTAGTATGGACAGGATATCGAACACTGAAGCTTTCTTT. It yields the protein CASSMDRISNTEAFF.

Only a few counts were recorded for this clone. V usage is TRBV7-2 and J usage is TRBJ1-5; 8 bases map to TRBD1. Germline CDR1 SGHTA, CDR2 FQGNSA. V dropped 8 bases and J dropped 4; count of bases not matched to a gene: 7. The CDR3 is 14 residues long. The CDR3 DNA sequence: TGTGCCAGCTCCGACGGGACAGGAAATCAGCCCCAGCATTTT. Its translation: CASSDGTGNQPQHF.

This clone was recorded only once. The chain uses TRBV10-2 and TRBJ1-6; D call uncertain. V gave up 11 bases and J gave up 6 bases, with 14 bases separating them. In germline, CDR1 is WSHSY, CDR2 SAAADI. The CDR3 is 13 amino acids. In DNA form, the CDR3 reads TGCGCCTACGGGAAGGAGTTTAATTCACCCCTCCACTTT. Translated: CAYGKEFNSPLHF.

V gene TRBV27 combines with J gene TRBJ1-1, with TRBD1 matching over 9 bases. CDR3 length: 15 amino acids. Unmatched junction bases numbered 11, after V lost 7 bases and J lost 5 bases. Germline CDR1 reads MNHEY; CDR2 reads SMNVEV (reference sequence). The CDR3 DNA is TGTGCCAGCAAGATACAGGGGGCCGTTGGGACTGAAGCTTTCTTT. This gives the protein CASKIQGAVGTEAFF.

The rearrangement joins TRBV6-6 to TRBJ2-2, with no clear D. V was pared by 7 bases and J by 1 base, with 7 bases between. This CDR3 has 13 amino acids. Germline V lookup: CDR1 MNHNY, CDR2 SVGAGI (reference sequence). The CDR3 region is CASTTGNTGELFF. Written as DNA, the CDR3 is TGTGCCAGCACCACGGGGAACACCGGGGAGCTGTTTTTT.

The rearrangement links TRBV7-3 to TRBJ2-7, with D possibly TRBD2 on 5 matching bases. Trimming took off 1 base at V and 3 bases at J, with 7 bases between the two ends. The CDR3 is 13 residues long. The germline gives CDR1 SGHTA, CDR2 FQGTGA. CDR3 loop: CASSLISGYEQYF. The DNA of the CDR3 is TGTGCCAGCAGCTTAATAAGCGGCTACGAGCAGTACTTC.

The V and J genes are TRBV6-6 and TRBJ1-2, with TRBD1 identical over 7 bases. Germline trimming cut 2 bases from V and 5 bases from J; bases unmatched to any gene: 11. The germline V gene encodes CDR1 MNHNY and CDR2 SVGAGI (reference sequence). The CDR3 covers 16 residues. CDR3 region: CASSYGEGGAVYGYTF. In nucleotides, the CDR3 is TGTGCCAGCAGTTACGGCGAAGGGGGCGCGGTTTATGGCTACACCTTC.

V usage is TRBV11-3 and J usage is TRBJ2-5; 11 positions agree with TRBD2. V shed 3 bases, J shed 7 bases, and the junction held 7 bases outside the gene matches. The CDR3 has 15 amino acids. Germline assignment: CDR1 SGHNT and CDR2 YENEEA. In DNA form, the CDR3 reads TGTGCCAGCAGCTTGCGACTAGCGGGGACTCGGACCCAGTACTTC. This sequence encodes CASSLRLAGTRTQYF.

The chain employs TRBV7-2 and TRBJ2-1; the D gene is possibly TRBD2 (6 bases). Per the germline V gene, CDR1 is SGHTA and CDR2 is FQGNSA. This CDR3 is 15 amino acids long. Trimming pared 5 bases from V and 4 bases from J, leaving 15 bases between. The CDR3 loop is CASSISGTEYNEQFF. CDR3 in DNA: TGTGCCAGCAGCATCTCAGGGACTGAGTACAATGAGCAGTTCTTC.

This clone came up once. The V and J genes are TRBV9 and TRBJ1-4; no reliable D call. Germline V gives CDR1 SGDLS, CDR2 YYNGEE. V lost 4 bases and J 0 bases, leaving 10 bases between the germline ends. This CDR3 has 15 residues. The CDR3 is CASSPGGATNEKLFF. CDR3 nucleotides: TGTGCCAGCAGCCCCGGCGGGGCAACTAATGAAAAACTGTTTTTT.

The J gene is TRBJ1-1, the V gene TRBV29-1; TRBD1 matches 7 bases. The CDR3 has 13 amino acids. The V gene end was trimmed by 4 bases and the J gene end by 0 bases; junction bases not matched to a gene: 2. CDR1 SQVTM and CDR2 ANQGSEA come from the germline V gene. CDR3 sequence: CSVVTGVNTEAFF. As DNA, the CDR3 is TGCAGCGTTGTAACAGGGGTGAACACTGAAGCTTTCTTT.

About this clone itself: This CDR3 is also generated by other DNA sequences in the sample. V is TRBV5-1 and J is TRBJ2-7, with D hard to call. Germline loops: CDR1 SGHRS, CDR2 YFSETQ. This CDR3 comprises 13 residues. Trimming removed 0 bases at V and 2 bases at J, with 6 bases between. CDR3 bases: TGCGCCAGCAGCTTGGCAGGAACCTACGAGCAGTACTTC. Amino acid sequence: CASSLAGTYEQYF.

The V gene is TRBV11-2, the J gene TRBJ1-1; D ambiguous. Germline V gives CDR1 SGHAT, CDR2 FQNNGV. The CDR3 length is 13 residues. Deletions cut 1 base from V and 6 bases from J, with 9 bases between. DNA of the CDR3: TGTGCCAGCAGCTTAGTTCCCCTCGCTGAAGCTTTCTTT. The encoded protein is CASSLVPLAEAFF.

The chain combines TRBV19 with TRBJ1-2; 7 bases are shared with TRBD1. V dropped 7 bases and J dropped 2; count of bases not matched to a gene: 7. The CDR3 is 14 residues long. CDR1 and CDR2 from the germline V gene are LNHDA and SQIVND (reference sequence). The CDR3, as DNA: TGTGCCAGTACCCGAGGGACAGTAAACTATGGCTACACCTTC. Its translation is CASTRGTVNYGYTF.

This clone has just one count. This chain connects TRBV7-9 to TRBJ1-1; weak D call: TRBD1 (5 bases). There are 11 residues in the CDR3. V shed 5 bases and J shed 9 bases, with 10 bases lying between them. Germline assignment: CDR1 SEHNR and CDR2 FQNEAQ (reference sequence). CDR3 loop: CASSPGGKAFF. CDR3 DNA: TGTGCCAGCAGCCCCGGGGGGAAAGCTTTCTTT.

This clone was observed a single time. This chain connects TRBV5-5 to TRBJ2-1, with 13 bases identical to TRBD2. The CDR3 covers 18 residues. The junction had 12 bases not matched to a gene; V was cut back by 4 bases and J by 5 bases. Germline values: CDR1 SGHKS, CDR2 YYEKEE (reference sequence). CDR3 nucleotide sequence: TGTGCCAGCAGCGAAAGGACTAGCGGGAGTGTATGGAACAATGAGCAGTTCTTC. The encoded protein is CASSERTSGSVWNNEQFF.

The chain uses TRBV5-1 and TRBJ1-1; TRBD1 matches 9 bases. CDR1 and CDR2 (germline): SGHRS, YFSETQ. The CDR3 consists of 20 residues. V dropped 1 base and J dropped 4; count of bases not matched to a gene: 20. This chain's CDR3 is CASSLSRDRAGGFLGTEAFF. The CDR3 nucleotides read TGCGCCAGCAGCTTGTCGAGGGACAGGGCCGGGGGGTTCCTCGGCACTGAAGCTTTCTTT.